The 31 T cell receptor beta chains in this list originate from one sample, sequenced in a study of blood T cells in healthy people across ages. Primed by a sample-barcoded 5' primer and a J-beta primer mix, a second PCR proceeded for 7 to 11 cycles. TCRdb redid the calling of the 5' RACE reads with MiXCR, one entry per CDR3 protein. The sample includes about 1.8 million distinct CDR3 sequences, roughly 52% of them seen just once. The specimen sequenced was blood. Every receptor here comes from a woman between 35 and 50 years old in good health.

Only a few counts were recorded for this clonotype. The J gene is TRBJ2-5, the V gene TRBV20-1; D is perhaps TRBD2 (6 bases). The CDR3 is 16 amino acids. Germline CDR1 reads DFQATT; CDR2 reads SNEGSKA (reference sequence). The V gene lost 0 bases and the J gene lost 5 bases, with 19 bases spanning the gap. The CDR3 spells CSARDSGTSRRETQYF. The CDR3, as DNA: TGCAGTGCTAGAGATTCCGGGACTTCGAGAAGGGAGACCCAGTACTTC.

V usage is TRBV7-2 and J usage is TRBJ1-2, with 10 bases identical to TRBD1. The J segment lost 8 bases and the V segment lost 8 bases, leaving 11 bases of the junction unmatched. Germline CDR1 and CDR2: SGHTA and FQGNSA. This CDR3 contains 14 residues. The CDR3 region is CASVPGTGVYGYTF. The CDR3 DNA sequence: TGTGCCAGCGTCCCCGGGACAGGGGTCTACGGCTACACCTTC.

This chain joins TRBV11-2 and TRBJ2-7; D is possibly TRBD1 (6 bases). This CDR3 spans 16 amino acids. V lost 5 bases and J lost 2, with 19 bases in between. In germline, CDR1 is SGHAT, CDR2 FQNNGV. The CDR3 nucleotides are TGTGCCAGCAGCCGAGGGGGTCCGAGGGGGACCTACGAGCAGTACTTC. Translating gives CASSRGGPRGTYEQYF.

This chain joins TRBV28 and TRBJ2-5; D gene uncertain. This CDR3 is 14 amino acids long. CDR1 and CDR2 (germline): MDHEN, SYDVKM. The V end was cut by 2 bases, the J end by 5 bases, with 12 bases between. Here the CDR3 DNA reads TGTGCCAGCAGTTTACTGGGCAGGCAGGAGACCCAGTACTTC. This sequence encodes CASSLLGRQETQYF.

The V gene is TRBV11-2, the J gene TRBJ2-3, with TRBD2 matching 8 bases. This CDR3 has 12 amino acids. V was clipped by 5 bases and J by 10 bases; unmatched bases: 5. Per germline, CDR1 SGHAT and CDR2 FQNNGV. The CDR3 region is CASSPQTSAQYF. The DNA for the CDR3 is TGTGCCAGCAGCCCCCAGACTAGCGCGCAGTATTTT.

The chain combines TRBV2 with TRBJ2-5; D perhaps matches TRBD1 (6 bases). The CDR3 spans 13 residues. Germline-derived CDR1 and CDR2 are SNHLY and FYNNEI. The V gene lost 8 bases and the J gene lost 5 bases, with 15 bases spanning the gap. CDR3 DNA sequence: TGTGCCAGCGTCCGGGACAACGGGGAGACCCAGTACTTC. The encoded protein is CASVRDNGETQYF.

This clonotype was observed a few times. The chain uses TRBV5-6 and TRBJ2-5, with 8 nucleotides matching TRBD1. The J segment lost 4 bases and the V segment lost 0 bases, leaving 11 bases of the junction unmatched. The CDR3 spans 17 residues. Per the germline V gene, CDR1 is SGHDT and CDR2 is YYEEEE. CDR3 amino acids: CASSLGTGRYGRETQYF. CDR3 in DNA: TGTGCCAGCAGCTTGGGGACAGGGCGGTACGGTCGAGAGACCCAGTACTTC.

CDR3 region: CASSAALAGGYTF. Written as DNA, the CDR3 is TGTGCCAGCAGCGCCGCGCTGGCGGGTGGCTACACCTTC. The rearrangement uses TRBV11-2 and TRBJ1-2; D is ambiguous. The V end lost 5 bases, the J end lost 7 bases, and 14 bases lay between the germline ends. Germline V gene sequence: CDR1 SGHAT, CDR2 FQNNGV. The CDR3 sequence is 13 residues long.

The V and J genes are TRBV6-5 and TRBJ2-4; tentatively, D is TRBD1 (5 bases). The CDR3 is 15 residues long. Germline-derived CDR1 and CDR2 are MNHEY and SVGAGI. Trimming pared 0 bases from V and 5 bases from J, leaving 11 bases between. The CDR3 sequence: CASSYSQGNENIQYF. In DNA form, the CDR3 reads TGTGCCAGCAGTTACTCCCAGGGAAACGAAAACATTCAGTACTTC.

V and J are TRBV27 and TRBJ2-1; TRBD2 is a possible D gene (6 bases). The V and J ends lost 5 bases and 3 bases respectively, with 8 bases between them. CDR3 length: 13 amino acids. Germline assignment: CDR1 MNHEY and CDR2 SMNVEV (reference sequence). CDR3 bases: TGTGCCAGCAGTGAGGACTACTACAATGAGCAGTTCTTC. Encoded protein: CASSEDYYNEQFF.

This clonotype showed up just a few times. This sequence joins TRBV4-1 and TRBJ2-3; perhaps TRBD2 as D (6 bases). The CDR3 consists of 16 residues. Trimming took 4 bases from V and 0 from J, leaving 14 bases between them. Germline values: CDR1 MGHRA, CDR2 YSYEKL. The CDR3 DNA is TGCGCCAGCAGCCTTGGAGGGCTTCCTAGCACAGATACGCAGTATTTT. Protein product: CASSLGGLPSTDTQYF.

In its sample, this clonotype was seen a few times. V gene TRBV5-1 combines with J gene TRBJ2-1, with D perhaps given as TRBD1 or TRBD2 (6 bases each). The CDR3 runs to 14 residues. Trimming took 4 bases from V and 5 from J, leaving 13 bases between them. Per the germline V gene, CDR1 is SGHRS and CDR2 is YFSETQ. CDR3 DNA sequence: TGCGCCAGCAGCATAAGGGGGGAGAACAATGAGCAGTTCTTC. It codes for CASSIRGENNEQFF.

This rearrangement joins TRBV6-5 to TRBJ1-2; D is uncertain. The CDR3 has 13 residues. The germline V and J ends were trimmed by 7 bases and 5 bases, with 14 bases remaining between them. Germline V lookup: CDR1 MNHEY, CDR2 SVGAGI. The CDR3 is CASTQGPLYGYTF. The CDR3 nucleotides are TGTGCCAGCACCCAAGGGCCTCTTTATGGCTACACCTTC.

The genes are TRBV29-1 and TRBJ2-1; D unresolved. Germline V lookup: CDR1 SQVTM, CDR2 ANQGSEA. The V gene lost 2 bases and the J gene lost 4 bases, with 12 bases spanning the gap. There are 14 residues in the CDR3. The CDR3 DNA follows: TGCAGCGTTGAACTTCCCCTGGGGTACAATGAGCAGTTCTTC. Its translation: CSVELPLGYNEQFF.

The rearrangement uses TRBV28 and TRBJ2-5; D possibly corresponds to TRBD1 (6 bases). Germline CDR1 MDHEN, CDR2 SYDVKM. V was pared by 3 bases and J by 11 bases, with 19 bases between. The CDR3 loop spans 14 amino acids. CDR3: CASSFLQGYNEQYF. The CDR3 coding sequence is TGTGCCAGCAGTTTCCTACAGGGATACAATGAGCAGTACTTC. Drawing the rest from reference TRBV28 and TRBJ2-5, the complete variable domain is DVKVTQSSRYLVKRTGEKVFLECVQDMDHENMFWYRQDPGLGLRLIYFSYDVKMKEKGDIPEGYSVSREKKERFSLILESASTNQTSMYLCASSFLQGYNEQYFGPGTRLLVL.

This clonotype was observed at least ten times. V gene TRBV18 combines with J gene TRBJ2-4; D gene uncertain. Germline values: CDR1 KGHSH, CDR2 LQKENI. Trimming pared 2 bases from V and 0 bases from J, leaving 11 bases between. The CDR3 sequence is 16 residues long. CDR3 nucleotides: TGTGCCAGCTCACCAGACGTTGGCGTAGCCAAAAACATTCAGTACTTC. Its protein product is CASSPDVGVAKNIQYF.

This clonotype was observed a few times. V and J are TRBV28 and TRBJ2-7; 10 bases map to TRBD1. CDR1 MDHEN and CDR2 SYDVKM come from the germline V gene. V shed 8 bases, J shed 4 bases, and the junction held 8 bases outside the gene matches. The CDR3 covers 14 residues. The CDR3 bases are TGTGCCAGCGGAATCCGGGACAGGGGATACGAGCAGTACTTC. Amino acid sequence: CASGIRDRGYEQYF. The entire variable domain, with the rest obtained from reference TRBV28 and TRBJ2-7, is as follows: DVKVTQSSRYLVKRTGEKVFLECVQDMDHENMFWYRQDPGLGLRLIYFSYDVKMKEKGDIPEGYSVSREKKERFSLILESASTNQTSMYLCASGIRDRGYEQYFGPGTRLTVT.

The DNA of the CDR3 is TGTGCCAGCAGCTTACGGTCTATCGGCCAGTCGGAGCAGTTCTTC. Its protein product is CASSLRSIGQSEQFF. The rearrangement uses TRBV7-6 and TRBJ2-1; D not resolved. Trimming pared 2 bases from V and 10 bases from J, leaving 18 bases between. The CDR3 runs 15 residues. Germline V gives CDR1 SGHVS, CDR2 FNYEAQ.

DNA for the CDR3: TGTGCCAGCAGCTTGAGTTACGAAGCGGGGGGTGAAGAGACCCAGTACTTC. Translating gives CASSLSYEAGGEETQYF. V and J are TRBV5-4 and TRBJ2-5; TRBD2 aligns across 9 bases. The CDR3 sequence is 17 residues long. The germline CDR1 and CDR2 sequences are SGHNT and YYREEE (reference sequence). V was clipped by 1 base and J by 3 bases; unmatched bases: 10.

This chain connects TRBV20-1 to TRBJ2-5; 10 positions agree with TRBD1. Losses at the gene ends were 6 bases for V and 4 bases for J; bases not matched to a gene: 8. The CDR3 is 14 residues long. The germline CDR1 and CDR2 sequences are DFQATT and SNEGSKA (reference sequence). CDR3 DNA: TGCAGTGCACCGGACAGGGGGAGCGGAGAGACCCAGTACTTC. Residues: CSAPDRGSGETQYF.

CDR3: CASTGSGAGANVLTF. In DNA form, the CDR3 reads TGCGCCAGTACAGGGTCCGGGGCAGGGGCCAACGTCCTGACTTTC. This rearrangement joins TRBV4-1 to TRBJ2-6, with D tentatively TRBD1 (6 bases). The CDR3 spans 15 residues. Trimming removed 9 bases from V and 4 bases from J, with 16 bases in between. Looked up from germline, CDR1 is MGHRA and CDR2 is YSYEKL.

The sample holds a few counts of this clonotype. The CDR3 region has the DNA TGTGCCAGCAGTGAGATAGCGGGGGCCCTATACAATGAGCAGTTCTTC. It yields the protein CASSEIAGALYNEQFF. V and J are TRBV2 and TRBJ2-1, with 9 nucleotides matching TRBD2. CDR1 and CDR2 from the germline V gene are SNHLY and FYNNEI. The V gene end was trimmed by 3 bases and the J gene end by 4 bases; junction bases not matched to a gene: 7. The length of the CDR3 is 16 residues. The whole variable domain, filled in from reference TRBV2 and TRBJ2-1, reads EPEVTQTPSHQVTQMGQEVILRCVPISNHLYFYWYRQILGQKVEFLVSFYNNEISEKSEIFDDQFSVERPDGSNFTLKIRSTKLEDSAMYFCASSEIAGALYNEQFFGPGTRLTVL.

In this sample, this clonotype turned up a few times. The chain carries TRBV20-1 and TRBJ2-3; D is undetermined. In germline, CDR1 is DFQATT, CDR2 SNEGSKA (reference sequence). Trimming removed 0 bases at V and 1 base at J, with 5 bases between. This CDR3 spans 13 amino acids. In DNA form, the CDR3 reads TGCAGTGCTAGAGAGGACCGCACAGATACGCAGTATTTT. Amino acids: CSAREDRTDTQYF.

V usage is TRBV5-1 and J usage is TRBJ2-5; D is undetermined. The last part of the DNA fits TRBJ2-7 better; the J call may be wrong. The CDR3 sequence is 13 residues long. Germline V gives CDR1 SGHRS, CDR2 YFSETQ. The chain's CDR3 is CASSLTDDYEQYF. For the CDR3, the DNA is TGCGCCAGCAGCTTGACGGACGACTACGAGCAGTACTTC.

This clonotype appeared many times. This chain uses TRBV20-1 with TRBJ2-1, with TRBD2 identical over 7 bases. Germline V gene sequence: CDR1 DFQATT, CDR2 SNEGSKA (reference sequence). CDR3 length: 14 amino acids. Trimming removed 3 bases from V and 4 bases from J; junction bases left unmatched: 6. CDR3 amino acids: CSARAGEIYNEQFF. The CDR3 DNA sequence: TGCAGTGCTAGGGCGGGGGAAATATACAATGAGCAGTTCTTC.

This clonotype came up a few times. This rearrangement joins TRBV28 to TRBJ2-1, with 11 bases fitting TRBD2. With 5 bases clipped from V and 8 bases from J, the junction kept 2 bases outside the gene matches. Germline CDR1 reads MDHEN; CDR2 reads SYDVKM. This CDR3 comprises 13 residues. Written as DNA, the CDR3 is TGTGCCAGCAGTGCACTAGCGGGGGATGAGCAGTTCTTC. Its translation is CASSALAGDEQFF.

This rearrangement joins TRBV7-2 to TRBJ2-7; 11 nucleotides line up with TRBD2. Germline CDR1 reads SGHTA; CDR2 reads FQGNSA. The CDR3 covers 18 residues. Trimming cost V 2 bases and J 3 bases; bases outside gene matches: 12. The CDR3: CASSLILAGGPSRYEQYF. The DNA of the CDR3 is TGTGCCAGCAGCTTAATTCTAGCGGGGGGTCCTTCTCGCTACGAGCAGTACTTC.

The chain is built from TRBV20-1 and TRBJ1-5; D ambiguous. The length of the CDR3 is 14 residues. CDR1 is DFQATT and CDR2 is SNEGSKA in the germline V gene (reference sequence). V lost 1 base and J lost 0, with 7 bases in between. CDR3 nucleotides: TGCAGTGCTAGAGTCGGCCTTAGCAATCAGCCCCAGCATTTT. This encodes CSARVGLSNQPQHF.

The J gene is TRBJ1-4, the V gene TRBV6-5; possible D gene TRBD1, 5 bases. The CDR3 extends over 15 amino acids. Trimming removed 0 bases from V and 6 bases from J, with 11 bases in between. Looked up from germline, CDR1 is MNHEY and CDR2 is SVGAGI. The CDR3 DNA sequence: TGTGCCAGCAGTTACTCGGGCAGGGAGGATGAAAAACTGTTTTTT. Translating it yields CASSYSGREDEKLFF.

The chain employs TRBV10-2 and TRBJ2-7; D remains ambiguous. V lost 4 bases to trimming and J lost 4 bases, with 8 bases between them. CDR1 and CDR2 from the germline V gene are WSHSY and SAAADI. The CDR3 is 12 residues long. As DNA, the CDR3 is TGCGCCAGCAGTGCTGAGGAGTACGAGCAGTACTTC. Translated: CASSAEEYEQYF.

On this clonotype itself: One base away lies a much larger clone, so this may be a sequencing read error. The CDR3 sequence is CSPQAPQQETQYF. The CDR3 coding sequence is TGCAGCCCTCAGGCCCCACAACAAGAGACCCAGTACTTC. J is TRBJ2-5 and V is TRBV29-1; D is ambiguous. V was pared by 8 bases and J by 2 bases, with 15 bases between. Germline CDR1 SQVTM, CDR2 ANQGSEA. The CDR3 covers 13 residues.